This passage covers 25 T cell receptor beta chains from one sample sequenced in a study of memory CD8 T cells in hepatitis C reinfection. Time point indicated: pre-reinfection, 55 to 20 weeks before reinfection detection. TCR sequencing was done directly ex vivo on sorted cells, without expansion in vitro. This table comes from immunoSEQ multiplex PCR, and its TCRdb copy is limited to in-frame clones, with some not included. This table has 45,000 to 65,000 clones, under 90% appearing once. Sequenced material: naive CD8+ T cells sorted from blood. The receptor set was obtained from a man aged 18 to 29 with hepatitis C virus infection.

The chain links TRBV13 to TRBJ2-2, with 11 nucleotides matching TRBD2. The CDR3 sequence is 14 residues long. The V gene end was trimmed by 7 bases and the J gene end by 7 bases; junction bases not matched to a gene: 5. Germline-derived CDR1 and CDR2 are PRHDT and FYEKMQ (reference sequence). The CDR3 is CASTLGTSGGELFF. CDR3 coding DNA: TGTGCCAGCACGCTGGGGACTAGCGGCGGGGAGCTGTTTTTT.

This clone appeared a few times. This chain links TRBV4-1 with TRBJ1-2; D gene ambiguous. Germline V gene data show CDR1 as MGHRA and CDR2 as YSYEKL. V was clipped by 4 bases and J by 0 bases, with 9 bases between them. There are 14 residues in the CDR3. The CDR3 DNA reads TGCGCCAGCAGCCCTCTAGGAGCTAACTATGGCTACACCTTC. Translation gives CASSPLGANYGYTF.

The V call is TRBV28, the J call TRBJ2-5; tentatively, D is TRBD2 (5 bases). The CDR3 has 15 residues. CDR1 is MDHEN and CDR2 is SYDVKM in the germline V gene. The germline V and J ends were trimmed by 3 bases and 5 bases, with 16 bases remaining between them. Here the CDR3 DNA reads TGTGCCAGCAGTTTCATAGGGTCCACGGGGGAGACCCAGTACTTC. Protein: CASSFIGSTGETQYF.

This chain links TRBV4-1 with TRBJ2-5; 8 positions match TRBD1. From germline, CDR1 is MGHRA and CDR2 YSYEKL. The ends lost 5 bases at V and 1 base at J; junction bases unmatched: 6. The CDR3 contains 15 residues. The CDR3 nucleotides read TGCGCCAGCAGCACTCAGGGGGCCCTCCAAGAGACCCAGTACTTC. Protein product: CASSTQGALQETQYF.

This sequence joins TRBV19 and TRBJ2-1; 9 bases map to TRBD2. Germline V gene data show CDR1 as LNHDA and CDR2 as SQIVND (reference sequence). CDR3 length: 15 residues. V dropped 7 bases and J dropped 10; count of bases not matched to a gene: 14. CDR3 amino acids: CASTAGGGGPWEQFF. CDR3 nucleotides: TGTGCCAGTACCGCAGGCGGGGGGGGTCCGTGGGAGCAGTTCTTC.

The rearrangement joins TRBV6-5 to TRBJ2-7; 14 bases are a match to TRBD2. Germline lookup yields CDR1 MNHEY and CDR2 SVGAGI. The junction had 3 bases not matched to a gene; V was cut back by 6 bases and J by 5 bases. This CDR3 comprises 14 residues. CDR3 nucleotide sequence: TGTGCCAGCAGGGGGGGACTAGCGGGAGACGAGCAGTACTTC. Translating gives CASRGGLAGDEQYF.

The CDR3 reads CASSTGGRSYNEQFF. As DNA, the CDR3 is TGTGCCAGTAGTACCGGCGGCAGATCCTACAATGAGCAGTTCTTC. The rearrangement joins TRBV19 to TRBJ2-1; D is uncertain. The length of the CDR3 is 15 residues. Per germline, CDR1 LNHDA and CDR2 SQIVND (reference sequence). Trimming removed 4 bases at V and 1 base at J, with 11 bases between.

V and J are TRBV28 and TRBJ2-7, with a tentative D call TRBD2 (6 bases). This CDR3 has 14 residues. Germline V CDR1 and CDR2: MDHEN, SYDVKM. The V and J ends lost 2 bases and 1 base respectively, with 9 bases between them. The CDR3 spells CASSLAGHSYEQYF. In DNA form, the CDR3 reads TGTGCCAGCAGTTTAGCGGGGCATTCCTACGAGCAGTACTTC.

J is TRBJ2-5 and V is TRBV1; the table gives TRBD2 as D, unverified against the DNA. TRBV1 is a pseudogene segment. This CDR3 contains 19 residues. The CDR3 sequence: CTSSQECPASGGIQETQYF. The DNA of the CDR3 is TGCACCAGCAGCCAAGAATGTCCTGCTAGCGGGGGAATTCAAGAGACCCAGTACTTC.

The chain has TRBV7-8 and TRBJ1-1, with D uncertain. V lost 1 base and J 1 base, leaving 7 bases between the germline ends. Germline V CDR1 and CDR2: SGHVS, FQNEAQ. This CDR3 region has 14 residues. CDR3: CASSLDPGNTEAFF. CDR3 DNA: TGTGCCAGCAGCTTAGATCCAGGGAACACTGAAGCTTTCTTT.

This chain connects TRBV28 to TRBJ1-5; tentative D call: TRBD1 (5 bases). The CDR3 runs 15 residues. V gave up 3 bases and J gave up 7 bases, with 16 bases separating them. CDR1 is MDHEN, CDR2 SYDVKM, per germline. CDR3 loop: CASSFPAGMKQPQHF. CDR3 nucleotide sequence: TGTGCCAGCAGTTTCCCCGCAGGGATGAAACAGCCCCAGCATTTT.

The chain combines TRBV25-1 with TRBJ1-2, with 7 bases fitting TRBD1. CDR3 length equals 12 residues. J was trimmed by 4 bases and V by 10 bases; bases with no gene match: 6. Per germline, CDR1 MGHDK and CDR2 SYGVNS. The CDR3 nucleotides are TGTGCCAACGAACAGGGGTGCTATGGCTACACCTTC. As protein: CANEQGCYGYTF.

V gene TRBV29-1 combines with J gene TRBJ2-7; 11 bases match TRBD2. V trimming: 6 bases; J trimming: 5 bases; junction bases outside the gene matches: 3. Germline V gene sequence: CDR1 SQVTM, CDR2 ANQGSEA. CDR3 length: 12 amino acids. CDR3 sequence: CSVGTSGDEQYF. The DNA of the CDR3 is TGCAGCGTCGGGACTAGCGGAGACGAGCAGTACTTC.

J is TRBJ2-2 and V is TRBV4-1; possible D gene TRBD1, 5 bases. This CDR3 region has 17 residues. V lost 2 bases and J 2 bases, leaving 15 bases between the germline ends. The germline gives CDR1 MGHRA, CDR2 YSYEKL. The CDR3 is CASSQPGSGFNTGELFF. The CDR3 region has the DNA TGCGCCAGCAGCCAACCCGGGTCAGGGTTTAACACCGGGGAGCTGTTTTTT.

This clone has just one count. The chain links TRBV19 to TRBJ1-2; 7 bases agree with TRBD1. V trimming: 5 bases; J trimming: 8 bases; junction bases outside the gene matches: 2. CDR1 and CDR2 (germline): LNHDA, SQIVND (reference sequence). The CDR3 has 11 amino acids. CDR3 in DNA: TGTGCCAGTAGTTACAGGGGAGGCTACACCTTC. This translates into CASSYRGGYTF.

Only one count was recorded for this clone. V usage is TRBV5-6 and J usage is TRBJ2-5; 11 nucleotides agree with TRBD2. Germline V gives CDR1 SGHDT, CDR2 YYEEEE. The V segment lost 8 bases and the J segment 5 bases; nucleotides outside the gene matches: 5. The CDR3 spans 13 residues. This chain's CDR3 is CASSGGALETQYF. The CDR3 region has the DNA TGTGCCAGTAGCGGGGGGGCCTTGGAGACCCAGTACTTC.

This clone has more than one count but fewer than ten. This chain joins TRBV5-6 and TRBJ1-4; D gene uncertain. Deletions cut 1 base from V and 6 bases from J, with 7 bases between. The CDR3 length is 13 residues. Germline-derived CDR1 and CDR2 are SGHDT and YYEEEE. The CDR3 reads CASSLIIDEKLFF. As DNA, the CDR3 is TGTGCCAGCAGCTTGATCATTGATGAAAAACTGTTTTTT.

The chain has TRBV4-1 and TRBJ2-2; 8 bases agree with TRBD2. The CDR3 covers 15 residues. CDR1 MGHRA and CDR2 YSYEKL come from the germline V gene. V trimming: 3 bases; J trimming: 4 bases; junction bases outside the gene matches: 4. The CDR3: CASSQGLGSTGELFF. The CDR3 DNA sequence: TGCGCCAGCAGCCAGGGACTAGGGAGCACCGGGGAGCTGTTTTTT.

CDR3 in DNA: TGTGCCAGTAGCCTCCCGACAGGCACTTCACCCCTCCACTTT. Amino acid sequence: CASSLPTGTSPLHF. This chain links TRBV19 with TRBJ1-6; tentatively, D is TRBD1 (6 bases). This CDR3 spans 14 amino acids. The V end was cut by 6 bases, the J end by 9 bases, with 15 bases between. CDR1 LNHDA and CDR2 SQIVND come from the germline V gene (reference sequence).

V gene TRBV4-1 combines with J gene TRBJ2-2; D is unclear. The germline V gene encodes CDR1 MGHRA and CDR2 YSYEKL. The ends were cut back, 1 base at V and 0 bases at J, with 9 bases in the middle. This CDR3 has 16 residues. CDR3 protein: CASSQGWSANTGELFF. The DNA for the CDR3 is TGCGCCAGCAGCCAAGGATGGAGCGCGAACACCGGGGAGCTGTTTTTT.

The gene calls are TRBV18 and TRBJ2-7; D gene uncertain. The germline CDR1 and CDR2 sequences are KGHSH and LQKENI. CDR3 length: 14 amino acids. Between the trimmed V and J ends, which lost 3 bases and 0 bases, there was a span of 9 bases. The DNA for the CDR3 is TGTGCCAGCTCACCTCTTGAGTTCTCCTACGAGCAGTACTTC. It specifies CASSPLEFSYEQYF.

In its sample, this clone was seen once. This rearrangement joins TRBV7-9 to TRBJ2-3, with TRBD2 identical over 9 bases. The CDR3 covers 15 residues. Germline V gives CDR1 SEHNR, CDR2 FQNEAQ (reference sequence). V trimming: 9 bases; J trimming: 2 bases; junction bases outside the gene matches: 9. The CDR3 here is CASSSASGDTDTQYF. The CDR3 DNA reads TGTGCCAGTTCGTCCGCTAGCGGGGACACAGATACGCAGTATTTT. The whole variable domain, remainder taken from reference TRBV7-9 and TRBJ2-3, is DTGVSQNPRHKITKRGQNVTFRCDPISEHNRLYWYRQTLGQGPEFLTYFQNEAQLEKSRLLSDRFSAERPKGSFSTLEIQRTEQGDSAMYLCASSSASGDTDTQYFGPGTRLTVL.

V is TRBV27 and J is TRBJ2-3; tentatively, D is TRBD1 (6 bases). From germline, CDR1 is MNHEY and CDR2 SMNVEV (reference sequence). Trimming pared 6 bases from V and 8 bases from J, leaving 18 bases between. CDR3 length equals 14 residues. Written as DNA, the CDR3 is TGTGCCAGCAGGCCTTGGGACCTCAGGGGTACGCAGTATTTT. This sequence encodes CASRPWDLRGTQYF.

The V call is TRBV7-9, the J call TRBJ2-1; a possible D gene is TRBD2 (5 bases). The CDR3 totals 16 residues. Germline CDR1 SEHNR, CDR2 FQNEAQ (reference sequence). Trimming left V 0 bases short and J 8 bases short, with 17 bases between. Here the CDR3 reads CASSLANGDRVDEQFF. For the CDR3, the DNA is TGTGCCAGCAGCTTAGCGAACGGGGATAGAGTCGATGAGCAGTTCTTC.

V gene TRBV6-1 combines with J gene TRBJ1-2, with 7 bases matching TRBD1. CDR1 is MNHNS, CDR2 SASEGT, per germline. V lost 1 base and J lost 5; bases outside the gene matches: 7. This CDR3 has 15 residues. The chain's CDR3 is CASSEVGGEIYGYTF. The CDR3 nucleotides read TGTGCCAGCAGTGAAGTAGGGGGCGAAATTTATGGCTACACCTTC.